The 31 T cell receptor beta chains below come from one sample, sequenced in a study of T-cell memory formation after mild COVID-19 (dated by TCRdb to about 2021). Preparation of the library involved 5' RACE. Instrument used: Illumina NovaSeq 6000. TCRdb passed the public sequencing reads through fastp at Q25 and MiXCR, retaining productive beta sequences. All rows with the same CDR3 protein become a single entry with the most common DNA and genes. The sample contains roughly 580,000 distinct CDR3 sequences, 15% to 20% of them found a single time. The ten top clones hold approximately 12% of the sample. Specimen: PBMCs or a T cell subset sorted from them (not recorded which). The receptors shown here come from an adult woman who had mild COVID-19 (a few samples of this study predate the infection). The sample titles of this study are shuffled in the database, so cell type and time point are left out; the donor was told from shared clones.

The genes are TRBV7-9 and TRBJ2-1; D may be TRBD2 (6 bases). The germline CDR1 and CDR2 sequences are SEHNR and FQNEAQ (reference sequence). The CDR3 sequence is 16 residues long. V lost 10 bases and J lost 0, with 19 bases in between. Written as DNA, the CDR3 is TGTGCCATTACAAATAGCGGACTTTACTCCTACAATGAGCAGTTCTTC. It yields the protein CAITNSGLYSYNEQFF. Using reference TRBV7-9 and TRBJ2-1 for the parts outside the CDR3, the full variable domain is DTGVSQNPRHKITKRGQNVTFRCDPISEHNRLYWYRQTLGQGPEFLTYFQNEAQLEKSRLLSDRFSAERPKGSFSTLEIQRTEQGDSAMYLCAITNSGLYSYNEQFFGPGTRLTVL.

The gene calls are TRBV7-2 and TRBJ2-1; the match to TRBD2 covers 9 bases. The V gene's germline CDR1 is SGHTA and CDR2 FQGNSA. V shed 6 bases and J 7 bases; nucleotides not matched to a gene: 7. CDR3 length equals 14 residues. CDR3 DNA sequence: TGTGCCAGCAGTATCCTAGCGGGGAATAATGAGCAGTTCTTC. It codes for CASSILAGNNEQFF.

This clonotype was observed a few times. The V gene is TRBV6-4, the J gene TRBJ2-1; D might be TRBD2 (7 bases). The germline CDR1 and CDR2 sequences are MRHNA and SNTAGT. V was cut by 6 bases and J by 8 bases, with 17 bases left in between. This CDR3 has 14 residues. The CDR3 bases are TGTGCCAGCAGCCCGGGGGGCGGGGGACATGAGCAGTTCTTC. Amino acid sequence: CASSPGGGGHEQFF.

This clonotype was detected many times. The gene calls are TRBV29-1 and TRBJ2-7, with a tentative D call TRBD1 (6 bases). The CDR3 runs 14 residues. CDR1 SQVTM and CDR2 ANQGSEA come from the germline V gene. Trimming cost V 0 bases and J 5 bases, with 14 bases left between them. The CDR3 DNA follows: TGCAGCGTTGAAGAGGAACAGGGTGACGACGAGCAGTACTTC. Translating gives CSVEEEQGDDEQYF.

CDR3 bases: TGTGCCAGCAGCTCCTACAGGGGAGGCGAGCAGTACTTC. Translating it yields CASSSYRGGEQYF. The chain links TRBV5-4 to TRBJ2-7; possibly TRBD1 for D (7 bases). CDR3 length: 13 residues. Germline V gives CDR1 SGHNT, CDR2 YYREEE (reference sequence). Trimming pared 3 bases from V and 6 bases from J, leaving 13 bases between. Drawing the rest from reference TRBV5-4 and TRBJ2-7, the complete variable domain is ETGVTQSPTHLIKTRGQQVTLRCSSQSGHNTVSWYQQALGQGPQFIFQYYREEENGRGNFPPRFSGLQFPNYSSELNVNALELDDSALYLCASSSYRGGEQYFGPGTRLTVT.

This clonotype has more than one count but fewer than ten. The rearrangement joins TRBV5-6 to TRBJ1-5, with D possibly being TRBD1 (6 bases). The CDR3 spans 15 residues. CDR1 SGHDT and CDR2 YYEEEE come from the germline V gene. V was clipped by 3 bases and J by 6 bases, with 16 bases between them. The CDR3 is CASSSGHTFPQPQHF. For the CDR3, the DNA is TGTGCCAGCAGCTCGGGACATACTTTTCCTCAGCCCCAGCATTTT.

V usage is TRBV4-1 and J usage is TRBJ2-5; D possibly uses TRBD1 or TRBD2 (6 bases each). V dropped 1 base and J dropped 6 bases, with 15 bases sitting between them. The CDR3 totals 15 residues. Germline values: CDR1 MGHRA, CDR2 YSYEKL. The CDR3 protein is CASSQVYGGGQTQYF. CDR3 DNA: TGCGCCAGCAGCCAAGTGTATGGAGGGGGGCAGACCCAGTACTTC.

The table lists this clonotype with many counts. The chain recombines TRBV29-1 with TRBJ2-1; tentative D call: TRBD2 (5 bases). Trimming shortened V by 3 bases and J by 5 bases, and 17 bases separated the two germline ends. This CDR3 is 15 amino acids long. In germline, CDR1 is SQVTM, CDR2 ANQGSEA. CDR3 protein: CSVEVAGYTNNEQFF. In nucleotides, the CDR3 is TGCAGCGTTGAGGTGGCGGGCTACACCAACAATGAGCAGTTCTTC.

The CDR3 nucleotides read TGTGCCAGCAGCGTAGCGCCGACCTTCCTGGGGAGCTCCTACAATGAGCAGTTCTTC. This gives the protein CASSVAPTFLGSSYNEQFF. This chain uses TRBV9 with TRBJ2-1; TRBD2 might be the D (5 bases). The CDR3 runs 19 residues. CDR1 is SGDLS, CDR2 YYNGEE, per germline. The V end lost 0 bases, the J end lost 0 bases, and 19 bases lay between the germline ends.

This clonotype was observed a few times. The chain employs TRBV29-1 and TRBJ2-1, with TRBD1 identical over 7 bases. With 3 bases clipped from V and 8 bases from J, the junction kept 16 bases outside the gene matches. The CDR3 runs 16 residues. In germline, CDR1 is SQVTM, CDR2 ANQGSEA. The CDR3 spells CSVEGQPAPAVDEQFF. The CDR3 nucleotides are TGCAGCGTTGAGGGACAGCCAGCACCAGCCGTCGATGAGCAGTTCTTC.

The chain links TRBV5-1 to TRBJ1-3; the D gene is possibly TRBD1 (5 bases). Trimming pared 4 bases from V and 4 bases from J, leaving 12 bases between. Germline assignment: CDR1 SGHRS and CDR2 YFSETQ. The CDR3 sequence is 14 residues long. The CDR3 DNA reads TGCGCCAGCAGCCCGGGACCAGGAGGAAACACCATATATTTT. The encoded protein is CASSPGPGGNTIYF.

This clonotype occurred a few times. The chain employs TRBV20-1 and TRBJ1-5; D gene unclear. Germline V lookup: CDR1 DFQATT, CDR2 SNEGSKA (reference sequence). Trimming took off 0 bases at V and 0 bases at J, with 6 bases between the two ends. The CDR3 has 14 residues. This CDR3 reads CSARDLDSNQPQHF. CDR3 DNA sequence: TGCAGTGCTAGAGACCTTGATAGCAATCAGCCCCAGCATTTT.

This clonotype was picked up a small number of times. This chain uses TRBV6-5 with TRBJ2-7; a possible D gene is TRBD2 (6 bases). The CDR3 consists of 14 residues. Trimming removed 4 bases at V and 5 bases at J, with 15 bases between. The germline V gene has CDR1 MNHEY and CDR2 SVGAGI. The CDR3 reads CASSSGGNSNEQYF. CDR3 nucleotides: TGTGCCAGCAGTTCCGGCGGGAACTCAAACGAGCAGTACTTC.

This clonotype has at least ten counts. The chain links TRBV11-2 to TRBJ2-1; no reliable D call. Trimming shortened V by 1 base and J by 0 bases, and 7 bases separated the two germline ends. CDR3 length equals 15 residues. Germline CDR1 is SGHAT and CDR2 is FQNNGV. The CDR3 reads CASSLGRSSYNEQFF. The CDR3 DNA reads as TGTGCCAGCAGCTTAGGACGTAGCTCCTACAATGAGCAGTTCTTC.

The genes are TRBV3-1 and TRBJ2-3; 8 bases agree with TRBD2. The junction had 9 bases not matched to a gene; V was cut back by 4 bases and J by 6 bases. The CDR3 is 15 amino acids. In germline, CDR1 is LGHDT, CDR2 YNNKEL (reference sequence). CDR3 region: CASSRRAGGEDTQYF. In DNA form, the CDR3 reads TGTGCCAGCAGCCGGCGGGCGGGGGGCGAGGATACGCAGTATTTT.

The chain recombines TRBV7-9 with TRBJ2-2; D may be TRBD1 (5 bases). The CDR3 runs 14 residues. Trimming removed 0 bases at V and 4 bases at J, with 6 bases between. Germline CDR1 is SEHNR and CDR2 is FQNEAQ (reference sequence). The CDR3 loop is CASSLADSTGELFF. In nucleotides, the CDR3 is TGTGCCAGCAGCTTAGCTGACAGCACCGGGGAGCTGTTTTTT. The complete variable domain, with remaining parts taken from reference TRBV7-9 and TRBJ2-2, reads DTGVSQNPRHKITKRGQNVTFRCDPISEHNRLYWYRQTLGQGPEFLTYFQNEAQLEKSRLLSDRFSAERPKGSFSTLEIQRTEQGDSAMYLCASSLADSTGELFFGEGSRLTVL.

DNA of the CDR3: TGTGCCAGCAGCTTAGGAGGGAGTGACACCGGGGAGCTGTTTTTT. As protein: CASSLGGSDTGELFF. J is TRBJ2-2 and V is TRBV7-3; maybe TRBD2 (6 bases). Germline CDR1 SGHTA, CDR2 FQGTGA. The CDR3 is 15 amino acids. Trimming stripped 2 bases from V and 3 bases from J, with 10 bases between.

The J gene is TRBJ2-2, the V gene TRBV12-3 or TRBV12-4; 14 bases match TRBD2. The J segment lost 7 bases and the V segment lost 4 bases, leaving 2 bases of the junction unmatched. The CDR3 is 15 residues long. The CDR3 reads CASSSGLAGVGELFF. The DNA of the CDR3 is TGTGCCAGCAGTTCGGGACTAGCGGGGGTCGGGGAGCTGTTTTTT.

V usage is TRBV24-1 and J usage is TRBJ1-1, with D perhaps TRBD1 (6 bases). CDR1 and CDR2 from the germline V gene are KGHDR and SFDVKD. This CDR3 contains 11 residues. DNA of the CDR3: TGTGCTTTACGAGGGGGCACTGAAGCTTTCTTT. This codes for CALRGGTEAFF.

This clonotype was seen ten or more times. At one boundary the junction diverges from the germline segment, which might be a read error. This chain links TRBV9 with TRBJ2-2, with D unresolved. This CDR3 has 13 residues. Germline-derived CDR1 and CDR2 are SGDLS and YYNGEE. CDR3 nucleotides: TGCGCCAGCAGCGTAGGAGACACCGGGGAGCTGTTTTTT. This encodes CASSVGDTGELFF.

The chain couples TRBV12-3 or TRBV12-4 to TRBJ2-1, with 8 bases matching TRBD2. The CDR3 spans 15 residues. After removal of 6 bases from V and 5 bases from J, the junction contained 9 bases not matched to a gene. CDR3 region: CASRHTGGVNNEQFF. The CDR3 coding sequence is TGTGCCAGCAGGCACACGGGAGGGGTCAACAATGAGCAGTTCTTC.

V gene TRBV20-1 combines with J gene TRBJ2-1; 7 positions agree with TRBD2. The CDR3 has 16 amino acids. V lost 1 base to trimming and J lost 7 bases; unmatched junction nucleotides: 13. Germline V gene data show CDR1 as DFQATT and CDR2 as SNEGSKA (reference sequence). The CDR3 DNA reads as TGCAGTGCTAGAGTCCGGCGGGAGACCGTAAGGAATGAGCAGTTCTTC. Translated: CSARVRRETVRNEQFF.

V is TRBV12-3 or TRBV12-4 and J is TRBJ2-1; D might be TRBD2 (5 bases). V lost 1 base, J lost 7 bases, and 17 bases lay in between. The CDR3 has 16 amino acids. CDR3 loop: CASSLGTPAIGNEQFF. The CDR3 region has the DNA TGTGCCAGCAGTTTAGGGACTCCCGCGATTGGGAATGAGCAGTTCTTC.

The rearrangement joins TRBV6-5 to TRBJ2-1; either TRBD1 or TRBD2 may fit D (5 bases each). The CDR3 runs to 15 residues. The V gene lost 4 bases and the J gene lost 7 bases, with 17 bases spanning the gap. The germline gives CDR1 MNHEY, CDR2 SVGAGI. CDR3 protein: CASSLVGLGENEQFF. CDR3 nucleotide sequence: TGTGCCAGCAGTTTAGTGGGATTAGGGGAGAATGAGCAGTTCTTC.

This clonotype was seen more than once but under ten times. V and J are TRBV6-5 and TRBJ1-2, with 9 bases aligning to TRBD1. This CDR3 region has 14 residues. From germline, CDR1 is MNHEY and CDR2 SVGAGI. The V gene end was trimmed by 7 bases and the J gene end by 4 bases; junction bases not matched to a gene: 7. CDR3 coding DNA: TGTGCCAGCACCTACGGGACAGGGCCCTATGGCTACACCTTC. As protein: CASTYGTGPYGYTF.

The chain employs TRBV5-1 and TRBJ2-2; a weak D match, TRBD2 (5 bases). The CDR3 is 14 residues long. Germline values: CDR1 SGHRS, CDR2 YFSETQ. V lost 4 bases and J lost 0, with 7 bases in between. The CDR3 spells CASSAGSNTGELFF. The CDR3 coding sequence is TGCGCCAGCAGCGCGGGTTCGAACACCGGGGAGCTGTTTTTT.

This chain uses TRBV12-3 or TRBV12-4 with TRBJ2-7; 10 bases are shared with TRBD1. Germline trimming cut 4 bases from V and 4 bases from J; bases unmatched to any gene: 4. The CDR3 loop spans 14 amino acids. The CDR3 region has the DNA TGTGCCAGCAGTTGGGGGACAGGGGTTTACGAGCAGTACTTC. As protein: CASSWGTGVYEQYF.

This chain links TRBV7-6 with TRBJ1-1, with D perhaps matching TRBD1 (6 bases). This CDR3 spans 13 amino acids. From germline, CDR1 is SGHVS and CDR2 FNYEAQ. The V end lost 1 base, the J end lost 7 bases, and 10 bases lay between the germline ends. CDR3 sequence: CASSLGTEDEAFF. The CDR3 DNA is TGTGCCAGCAGCTTAGGGACAGAAGATGAAGCTTTCTTT.

This clonotype has a handful of counts. V is TRBV20-1 and J is TRBJ2-1; 11 nucleotides agree with TRBD2. The CDR3 is 18 residues long. Losses at the gene ends were 5 bases for V and 0 bases for J; bases not matched to a gene: 12. Germline assignment: CDR1 DFQATT and CDR2 SNEGSKA (reference sequence). The CDR3 coding sequence is TGCAGTGCTCGGACTAGCGGGTGGATTGGTGACTCCTACAATGAGCAGTTCTTC. Protein sequence: CSARTSGWIGDSYNEQFF.

This clonotype was seen at least ten times. The chain links TRBV5-1 to TRBJ1-1; a weak D match, TRBD1 (5 bases). Germline values: CDR1 SGHRS, CDR2 YFSETQ. The CDR3 sequence is 14 residues long. The ends were cut back, 0 bases at V and 4 bases at J, with 10 bases in the middle. The CDR3 sequence: CASSLEPGGTEAFF. In nucleotides, the CDR3 is TGCGCCAGCAGCTTGGAGCCCGGGGGCACTGAAGCTTTCTTT.

This rearrangement joins TRBV24-1 to TRBJ2-3, with D uncertain. Germline V gene lookup returns CDR1 KGHDR and CDR2 SFDVKD. This CDR3 spans 16 amino acids. Trimming stripped 3 bases from V and 4 bases from J, with 16 bases between. CDR3 protein: CATSDPAESDSDTQYF. The CDR3 coding sequence is TGTGCCACCAGTGATCCAGCAGAGTCCGACTCAGATACGCAGTATTTT.